This TCR beta chain is from a study of CD8+CD57+ T cells in acquired aplastic anemia. Study at large: CD4+ and CD8+ cells, once sorted, gave DNA averaging roughly 3.4 ug.

V lost 4 bases, J lost 7 bases, and 9 bases stayed unmatched. The CDR3 is 15 amino acids. Germline V gives CDR1 SGHTA, CDR2 FQGNSA. This clonotype has a handful of counts. A read error is possible here, since a much larger clone lies one base away. Flow cytometry had shown expanded CD8+CD57+ cells in the patients chosen for sequencing. Severe acquired aplastic anemia was diagnosed in all patients. The template for TCR beta VDJ and CDR3 sequence profiling was genomic DNA. In TCRdb, the reads were re-called with MiXCR into one record per CDR3 protein. The sample consists of about 41,000 distinct CDR3 sequences, roughly 69% of them appearing once.

The rearrangement joins TRBV7-2 to TRBJ2-7; 11 bases are shared with TRBD2. Sequenced input: sorted CD4+, CD8+, or CD8+CD57+ T cells (not recorded which) from PBMCs. The sequence derives from a human donor with aplastic anemia. CDR3 in DNA: TGTGCCAGCAGCTCTAGCGGGGGGCCGTACAATGAGCAGTACTTC. It codes for CASSSSGGPYNEQYF.